The 5 T cell receptor beta chains reported below all come from one sample, sequenced in a study of vaccination effects on CD4 cells after COVID-19. Subsequent to roughly 10 days of culture, CD4+ T cells were isolated. Clones were read by immunoSEQ multiplex PCR, and TCRdb kept only the in-frame ones, dropping some. The table has approximately 30,000 clones, 65% seen once. The antigens these receptors bind are not known. The input for sequencing was CD4+ T cells from PBMCs cultured without peptide, taken before COVID-19 vaccination. These receptors originate from a human donor who received a COVID-19 vaccine.

The V call is TRBV18, the J call TRBJ1-2, with D uncertain. From germline, CDR1 is KGHSH and CDR2 LQKENI. The CDR3 covers 14 residues. The germline V and J ends were trimmed by 6 bases and 7 bases, with 18 bases remaining between them. The CDR3 DNA follows: TGTGCCAGCTCCCCCGACATGGGTGAAAGTGGCTACACCTTC. Translated, it gives CASSPDMGESGYTF.

This clone has a handful of counts. The J gene is TRBJ2-1, the V gene TRBV7-2; 9 bases align to TRBD2. The germline gives CDR1 SGHTA, CDR2 FQGNSA. The J segment lost 0 bases and the V segment lost 4 bases, leaving 7 bases of the junction unmatched. The CDR3 is 17 residues long. CDR3 loop: CASSSSGLASSYNEQFF. As DNA, the CDR3 is TGTGCCAGCAGCTCCTCTGGACTAGCGAGCTCCTACAATGAGCAGTTCTTC.

With regard to this clone: A junction end diverges from the germline sequence, so it may reflect a read error. This chain connects TRBV7-9 to TRBJ2-3; 10 positions match TRBD2. The CDR3 is 15 residues long. Looked up from germline, CDR1 is SEHNR and CDR2 is FQNEAQ (reference sequence). CDR3: CASRLAGGNTDTQYF. CDR3 nucleotide sequence: TGTGCCAGCAGGTTAGCGGGGGGAAACACAGATACGCAGTATTTT.

This chain uses TRBV11-2 with TRBJ2-3, with 8 bases identical to TRBD2. CDR1 SGHAT and CDR2 FQNNGV come from the germline V gene. V dropped 7 bases and J dropped 3; count of bases not matched to a gene: 12. The CDR3 covers 16 residues. CDR3 loop: CASTDTGTRGTDTQYF. CDR3 DNA: TGTGCCAGCACCGATACCGGGACTAGAGGGACAGATACGCAGTATTTT.

This clone appeared a few times. The genes are TRBV5-1 and TRBJ2-7, with unresolved D. CDR3 size: 13 residues. The germline V gene has CDR1 SGHRS and CDR2 YFSETQ. V shed 0 bases and J shed 9 bases, with 13 bases lying between them. In nucleotides, the CDR3 is TGCGCCAGCAGCTTGGAGGCGGCCTCAGGGCAGTACTTC. Translating gives CASSLEAASGQYF.